This T cell receptor beta chain was sequenced for a study of blood T cell repertoires in COVID-19. Overall study: From T cells, B-cell-depleted T cells, or PBMCs came the material, which was cDNA or gDNA.

Authors' processing steps: For nucleated cells, counts were estimated from reference gene primer amplification. Assay used: immunoSEQ multiplex PCR; TCRdb lists only in-frame clones, some missing. From that table come the V and J calls and clone size; the DNA was used to work out D and trimming. Among 90,000 to 150,000 clones listed, around three quarters were seen once. Germline CDR1 is MNHEY and CDR2 is SVGAGI. The trim removed 6 bases at V and 7 bases at J, leaving 8 bases unmatched. CDR3 length equals 15 residues. The V call is TRBV6-5, the J call TRBJ1-4; 10 bases line up with TRBD1. The receptor comes from a woman at least 80 years old with acute or convalescent COVID-19. Material: peripheral blood. CDR3 DNA sequence: TGTGCCAGCAGCCACTCGACAGGGGGCGGTGAAAAACTGTTTTTT. Amino acids: CASSHSTGGGEKLFF.